The 25 T cell receptor beta chains below come from one sample, sequenced in a study of blood T cell repertoires in COVID-19. Assay used: immunoSEQ multiplex PCR; TCRdb lists only in-frame clones, some missing. The sample carries roughly 250,000 clones, approximately 83% recorded once. Material for sequencing was PBMCs or T cells enriched from blood (not recorded which). The source is a woman aged 40 to 49 who had been exposed to COVID-19.

This chain uses TRBV4-2 with TRBJ2-7; D gene unclear. There are 18 residues in the CDR3. CDR1 is LGHNA, CDR2 YNFKEQ, per germline. Between the trimmed V and J ends, which lost 3 bases and 0 bases, there was a span of 21 bases. This CDR3 is CASSQGLSGSQISYEQYF. The CDR3 DNA reads TGTGCCAGCAGCCAGGGCCTATCTGGCAGTCAAATCTCCTACGAGCAGTACTTC.

The chain employs TRBV6-2 or TRBV6-3 and TRBJ1-1; D is perhaps TRBD1 (5 bases). The CDR3 has 17 residues. Trimming stripped 2 bases from V and 0 bases from J, with 16 bases between. Germline V CDR1 and CDR2: MNHEY, SVGEGT. The CDR3 here is CASSYISFGGLNTEAFF. Written as DNA, the CDR3 is TGTGCCAGCAGTTACATTTCATTCGGGGGTCTGAACACTGAAGCTTTCTTT.

This clone was recorded only once. The chain links TRBV27 to TRBJ1-6, with 8 bases aligning to TRBD1. The CDR3 consists of 15 residues. Trimming at V came to 4 bases and at J to 9 bases, leaving 8 bases not matched to a gene. CDR1 MNHEY and CDR2 SMNVEV come from the germline V gene (reference sequence). The CDR3 reads CASSSDRGLRSPLHF. DNA for the CDR3: TGTGCCAGCAGTTCCGACAGGGGATTACGTTCACCCCTCCACTTT.

The chain joins TRBV6-4 to TRBJ2-3; D not resolved. The germline gives CDR1 MRHNA, CDR2 SNTAGT. The CDR3 is made up of 13 amino acids. The V end lost 2 bases, the J end lost 4 bases, and 7 bases lay between the germline ends. The CDR3 DNA is TGTGCCAGCAGTGACCCCCCGGCAGATACGCAGTATTTT. Its protein is CASSDPPADTQYF.

This clone was seen at least ten times. The DNA for the CDR3 is TGTGCCAGCAGTCCCTGGGGGACAGGAAGATATGGCTACACCTTC. This codes for CASSPWGTGRYGYTF. J is TRBJ1-2 and V is TRBV27, with 8 bases that match TRBD1. The junction had 10 bases not matched to a gene; V was cut back by 5 bases and J by 5 bases. The CDR3 has 15 residues. Germline loops: CDR1 MNHEY, CDR2 SMNVEV (reference sequence).

The chain combines TRBV3-1 (or the pseudogene TRBV3-2) with TRBJ1-2, with 10 bases fitting TRBD1. The ends lost 0 bases at V and 4 bases at J; junction bases unmatched: 2. CDR1 is LGHDT, CDR2 YNNKEL, per germline (reference sequence). This CDR3 is 15 amino acids long. CDR3 nucleotides: TGTGCCAGCAGCCAAGATGACAGGGGGCCCTATGGCTACACCTTC. Amino acids: CASSQDDRGPYGYTF.

This clone was picked up many times. Written as DNA, the CDR3 is TGTGCCAGCAGCAAAGCCGGGACTTTTAATGAAAAACTGTTTTTT. Its protein is CASSKAGTFNEKLFF. The gene calls are TRBV11-2 and TRBJ1-4; the D gene is possibly TRBD1 (5 bases). The germline V gene has CDR1 SGHAT and CDR2 FQNNGV. Trimming stripped 5 bases from V and 4 bases from J, with 14 bases between. The CDR3 length is 15 residues.

This clone came up a few times. CDR3 bases: TGTGCCAGCAGCACCGACATGAACACTGAAGCTTTCTTT. Its protein product is CASSTDMNTEAFF. V usage is TRBV9 and J usage is TRBJ1-1; D gene ambiguous. Trimming took 4 bases from V and 0 from J, leaving 7 bases between them. CDR1 is SGDLS, CDR2 YYNGEE, per germline. The CDR3 has 13 residues.

The gene calls are TRBV7-8 and TRBJ1-6; possibly TRBD1 for D (6 bases). V was trimmed by 5 bases and J by 2 bases, leaving 13 bases between them. The CDR3 is made up of 16 amino acids. Germline CDR1 is SGHVS and CDR2 is FQNEAQ. CDR3 protein: CASSPRGHTYNSPLHF. In DNA form, the CDR3 reads TGTGCCAGCAGCCCCCGGGGACACACCTATAATTCACCCCTCCACTTT.

This chain links TRBV28 with TRBJ1-5; TRBD1 matches 8 bases. Germline CDR1 is MDHEN and CDR2 is SYDVKM. Trimming at V came to 5 bases and at J to 6 bases, leaving 15 bases not matched to a gene. This CDR3 comprises 17 residues. The CDR3 here is CASSLNTRQGRGQPQHF. In DNA, the CDR3 is TGTGCCAGCAGTCTGAACACCCGACAGGGGAGAGGTCAGCCCCAGCATTTT.

This clone was seen only once. The CDR3 reads CASAGIVGGEKLFF. The CDR3 DNA is TGTGCCAGCGCAGGGATAGTGGGAGGTGAAAAACTGTTTTTT. V and J are TRBV11-2 and TRBJ1-4; weak D call: TRBD1 (5 bases). The V gene lost 8 bases and the J gene lost 7 bases, with 17 bases spanning the gap. Germline assignment: CDR1 SGHAT and CDR2 FQNNGV. The CDR3 runs 14 residues.

This chain links TRBV5-6 with TRBJ1-2; no clear D gene. Deletions cut 1 base from V and 4 bases from J, with 5 bases between. Germline V gene data show CDR1 as SGHDT and CDR2 as YYEEEE. The CDR3 extends over 12 amino acids. CDR3 DNA sequence: TGTGCCAGCAGCTTGTCCAGCTATGGCTACACCTTC. Its translation is CASSLSSYGYTF.

The chain links TRBV2 to TRBJ1-1, with D uncertain. Germline assignment: CDR1 SNHLY and CDR2 FYNNEI. V was pared by 10 bases and J by 1 base, with 13 bases between. There are 13 residues in the CDR3. Written as DNA, the CDR3 is TGTGCCACCAGCTACACTACGAACACTGAAGCTTTCTTT. Translating it yields CATSYTTNTEAFF.

This clone was counted a single time. The genes are TRBV10-3 and TRBJ2-1, with 9 bases identical to TRBD1. CDR1 and CDR2 (germline): ENHRY, SYGVKD. The CDR3 consists of 15 residues. V lost 6 bases to trimming and J lost 1 base; unmatched junction nucleotides: 4. CDR3 protein: CAISTGTGSYNEQFF. In DNA form, the CDR3 reads TGTGCCATCAGCACCGGGACAGGGTCCTACAATGAGCAGTTCTTC.

The genes are TRBV7-2 and TRBJ2-2; TRBD1 matches 7 bases. CDR1 and CDR2 from the germline V gene are SGHTA and FQGNSA. This CDR3 spans 15 amino acids. The ends lost 4 bases at V and 7 bases at J; junction bases unmatched: 9. This CDR3 is CASSYTGTAIGELFF. The CDR3 DNA reads as TGTGCCAGCAGCTACACCGGGACAGCGATCGGGGAGCTGTTTTTT.

V gene TRBV4-2 combines with J gene TRBJ1-1, with 7 bases that match TRBD1. This CDR3 comprises 15 residues. Germline loops: CDR1 LGHNA, CDR2 YNFKEQ. The V and J ends lost 1 base and 1 base, in that order; junction bases with no gene match: 3. The DNA for the CDR3 is TGTGCCAGCAGCCAAGTCTCAGGGGGGAACACTGAAGCTTTCTTT. This encodes CASSQVSGGNTEAFF.

J is TRBJ2-2 and V is TRBV12-3 or TRBV12-4; the D gene is possibly TRBD1 (6 bases). V gave up 6 bases and J gave up 6 bases, with 11 bases separating them. The CDR3 has 13 amino acids. CDR3 sequence reads: CASSGEGAGELFF. The CDR3 nucleotides are TGTGCCAGCAGCGGAGAGGGGGCCGGGGAGCTGTTTTTT.

The chain combines TRBV19 with TRBJ1-5; D may be TRBD1 (5 bases). The CDR3 is 13 residues long. Trimming took off 8 bases at V and 0 bases at J, with 8 bases between the two ends. Germline assignment: CDR1 LNHDA and CDR2 SQIVND (reference sequence). The CDR3 nucleotides are TGTGCCAGTGAACAGGCTAGCAATCAGCCCCAGCATTTT. The encoded protein is CASEQASNQPQHF.

This clone was observed a handful of times. The chain employs TRBV19 and TRBJ2-3; weak D call: TRBD2 (6 bases). The CDR3 totals 15 residues. Germline V gene sequence: CDR1 LNHDA, CDR2 SQIVND (reference sequence). V was shortened by 9 bases and J by 2 bases, with 18 bases between the two germline ends. The CDR3 DNA reads as TGTGCCAGCCACGGAGGGGCAGCTTCCACAGATACGCAGTATTTT. This gives the protein CASHGGAASTDTQYF.

J is TRBJ1-2 and V is TRBV5-1; D is undetermined. CDR3 length: 15 amino acids. V lost 2 bases and J 7 bases, leaving 18 bases between the germline ends. CDR1 is SGHRS and CDR2 is YFSETQ in the germline V gene. The CDR3 DNA sequence: TGCGCCAGCAGCTTAGAGGGAGGCACGGGTTTTGGCTACACCTTC. Translation: CASSLEGGTGFGYTF.

The rearrangement uses TRBV7-2 and TRBJ1-4; 7 bases are shared with TRBD1. Germline loops: CDR1 SGHTA, CDR2 FQGNSA. The V gene end was trimmed by 5 bases and the J gene end by 11 bases; junction bases not matched to a gene: 8. CDR3 length equals 13 residues. The CDR3 here is CASSPRGQTKLFF. CDR3 DNA: TGTGCCAGCAGCCCAAGGGGACAGACTAAACTGTTTTTT.

V usage is TRBV2 and J usage is TRBJ1-2; 9 nucleotides agree with TRBD1. Germline CDR1 SNHLY, CDR2 FYNNEI. The length of the CDR3 is 14 residues. V dropped 6 bases and J dropped 7; count of bases not matched to a gene: 9. The CDR3 DNA follows: TGTGCCAGCAGCCGACAGGGGGGCGAGGGTGGCTACACCTTC. This encodes CASSRQGGEGGYTF.

The J gene is TRBJ1-1, the V gene TRBV18; D not certain. The germline CDR1 and CDR2 sequences are KGHSH and LQKENI. The CDR3 has 11 amino acids. Trimming took off 6 bases at V and 7 bases at J, with 9 bases between the two ends. CDR3: CASSLSGEAFF. CDR3 bases: TGTGCCAGCTCCCTTTCAGGTGAAGCTTTCTTT.

The rearrangement uses TRBV4-1 and TRBJ1-2; 8 nucleotides align to TRBD1. The CDR3 totals 16 residues. Germline V gene sequence: CDR1 MGHRA, CDR2 YSYEKL. V was clipped by 4 bases and J by 6 bases; unmatched bases: 13. The CDR3 sequence is CASSPNPDRASHGYTF. The CDR3 DNA is TGCGCCAGCAGCCCCAACCCGGACAGGGCGAGCCATGGCTACACCTTC.

In its sample, this clone was seen a few times. This chain links TRBV3-1 (or the pseudogene TRBV3-2) with TRBJ1-1, with a possible D match to TRBD1 (5 bases). Per the germline V gene, CDR1 is LGHDT and CDR2 is YNNKEL (reference sequence). V was trimmed by 4 bases and J by 10 bases, leaving 13 bases between them. CDR3 length: 12 residues. This chain's CDR3 is CASSPRGDVAFF. In DNA form, the CDR3 reads TGTGCCAGCAGCCCTCGGGGGGATGTAGCTTTCTTT.